A selection of T cell receptor beta chains follows, all from one sample in a study of T cell responses to AZD1222 COVID-19 vaccine. Assay: immunoSEQ multiplex PCR; the TCRdb copy retains only in-frame clones and omits some. This sample has 130,000 or so clones, with about 90% found just once. The specimen was peripheral blood, collected on day 0 of AZD1222 vaccination. The receptors come from an adult in good health. Each CDR3 is given with its conserved first and last residue. The D gene is left open where the match is weak. Size is omitted from some rows. Given values are once, few, many or a class for expanded clones.

d_call: -; j_call: TRBJ1-2; clone_size: -; v_call: TRBV3-1/TRBV3-2; cdr3_aa: CASSQGDLKYTF; cdr3_nt: TGTGCCAGCAGCCAAGGTGACCTGAAGTACACCTTC
d_call: -; j_call: TRBJ2-1; clone_size: -; v_call: TRBV5-1; cdr3_aa: CASSETPPEQFF; cdr3_nt: TGCGCCAGCAGCGAAACCCCTCCTGAGCAGTTCTTC
d_call: -; j_call: TRBJ1-5; clone_size: -; v_call: TRBV29-1; cdr3_aa: CSVSVRENQPQHF; cdr3_nt: TGCAGCGTTTCGGTGCGGGAGAATCAGCCCCAGCATTTT
d_call: -; j_call: TRBJ2-1; clone_size: -; v_call: TRBV30; cdr3_aa: CAWTLPSSYNEQFF; cdr3_nt: TGTGCCTGGACCCTACCGAGCTCCTACAATGAGCAGTTCTTC
d_call: -; j_call: TRBJ1-1; clone_size: -; v_call: TRBV5-4; cdr3_aa: CASSGEGFHRTEAFF; cdr3_nt: TGTGCCAGCAGCGGAGAGGGTTTTCACCGCACTGAAGCTTTCTTT
d_call: TRBD1; j_call: TRBJ1-2; clone_size: -; v_call: TRBV12-3/TRBV12-4; cdr3_aa: CASSPRQGDGYTF; cdr3_nt: TGTGCCAGCAGCCCTAGACAGGGTGATGGCTACACCTTC
d_call: -; j_call: TRBJ2-3; clone_size: -; v_call: TRBV7-9; cdr3_aa: CASSLDGLRTDTQYF; cdr3_nt: TGTGCCAGCAGCTTAGACGGGTTGCGGACAGATACGCAGTATTTT
d_call: TRBD2; j_call: TRBJ2-2; clone_size: -; v_call: TRBV9; cdr3_aa: CASSVGGLGNTGELFF; cdr3_nt: TGTGCCAGCAGCGTAGGTGGACTAGGGAATACCGGGGAGCTGTTTTTT
d_call: TRBD1; j_call: TRBJ1-1; clone_size: -; v_call: TRBV9; cdr3_aa: CASSPQGASTVAFF; cdr3_nt: TGTGCCAGCAGCCCACAGGGGGCTAGTACGGTAGCTTTCTTT
d_call: TRBD2; j_call: TRBJ2-5; clone_size: -; v_call: TRBV30; cdr3_aa: CAWSKAAGAETQYF; cdr3_nt: TGTGCCTGGAGTAAGGCAGCGGGGGCAGAGACCCAGTACTTC
d_call: TRBD1; j_call: TRBJ1-1; clone_size: -; v_call: TRBV3-1/TRBV3-2; cdr3_aa: CASSRTGVNTEAFF; cdr3_nt: TGTGCCAGCAGCCGGACAGGGGTGAACACTGAAGCTTTCTTT
d_call: -; j_call: TRBJ2-1; clone_size: -; v_call: TRBV7-6; cdr3_aa: CASSLGPGTAFAREQFF; cdr3_nt: TGTGCCAGCAGCTTAGGTCCCGGGACTGCCTTTGCTCGTGAGCAGTTCTTC
d_call: -; j_call: TRBJ1-1; clone_size: -; v_call: TRBV18; cdr3_aa: CASSAGENTEAFF; cdr3_nt: TGTGCCAGCTCGGCGGGGGAAAACACTGAAGCTTTCTTT
d_call: TRBD1; j_call: TRBJ2-5; clone_size: -; v_call: TRBV11-1; cdr3_aa: CASSRGQGQETQYF; cdr3_nt: TGTGCCAGCAGCCGCGGACAGGGTCAAGAGACCCAGTACTTC
d_call: TRBD2; j_call: TRBJ2-2; clone_size: -; v_call: TRBV19; cdr3_aa: CASTPWGGVDTGELFF; cdr3_nt: TGTGCCAGTACCCCATGGGGGGGGGTCGACACCGGGGAGCTGTTTTTT
d_call: TRBD1; j_call: TRBJ1-5; clone_size: -; v_call: TRBV18; cdr3_aa: CASSPGTVNQPQHF; cdr3_nt: TGTGCCAGCTCACCAGGGACAGTCAATCAGCCCCAGCATTTT
d_call: TRBD1; j_call: TRBJ1-2; clone_size: -; v_call: TRBV10-3; cdr3_aa: CAISQRTGYGYTF; cdr3_nt: TGTGCCATCAGTCAACGGACAGGCTATGGCTACACCTTC
d_call: TRBD2; j_call: TRBJ2-1; clone_size: -; v_call: TRBV5-1; cdr3_aa: CASSFPSGSSYNEQFF; cdr3_nt: TGCGCCAGCAGCTTCCCTAGCGGGAGCTCCTACAATGAGCAGTTCTTC
d_call: TRBD1; j_call: TRBJ1-2; clone_size: few; v_call: TRBV10-3; cdr3_aa: CAISLRDSMFANYGYTF; cdr3_nt: TGTGCCATCAGCCTCCGGGACAGCATGTTCGCTAACTATGGCTACACCTTC
d_call: -; j_call: TRBJ1-1; clone_size: -; v_call: TRBV4-3; cdr3_aa: CASSQEFGRGSSEAFF; cdr3_nt: TGCGCCAGCAGCCAAGAGTTTGGCAGGGGAAGTAGTGAAGCTTTCTTT
d_call: -; j_call: TRBJ2-1; clone_size: -; v_call: TRBV10-3; cdr3_aa: CAIASRSSYNEQFF; cdr3_nt: TGTGCCATTGCCTCTAGGAGCTCCTACAATGAGCAGTTCTTC
d_call: TRBD1; j_call: TRBJ1-1; clone_size: -; v_call: TRBV19; cdr3_aa: CASSGMGQGTPEAFF; cdr3_nt: TGTGCCAGTAGTGGGATGGGACAGGGGACCCCTGAAGCTTTCTTT
d_call: -; j_call: TRBJ1-6; clone_size: once; v_call: TRBV6-4; cdr3_aa: CASRDPGTLDKSPLHF; cdr3_nt: TGTGCCAGCAGGGACCCCGGGACATTAGATAAGTCACCCCTCCACTTT
d_call: TRBD1; j_call: TRBJ1-2; clone_size: -; v_call: TRBV28; cdr3_aa: CASRRTGAPAYGYTF; cdr3_nt: TGTGCCAGCAGGCGCACAGGGGCGCCCGCCTATGGCTACACCTTC
d_call: TRBD1; j_call: TRBJ1-2; clone_size: -; v_call: TRBV6-2/TRBV6-3; cdr3_aa: CASSQLQDRHGYTF; cdr3_nt: TGTGCCAGCAGCCAACTACAGGACAGGCATGGCTACACCTTC
d_call: -; j_call: TRBJ1-2; clone_size: -; v_call: TRBV5-6; cdr3_aa: CASSLDGTALGGYTF; cdr3_nt: TGTGCCAGCAGCTTGGACGGGACTGCCCTTGGTGGCTACACCTTC
d_call: TRBD2; j_call: TRBJ2-5; clone_size: -; v_call: TRBV9; cdr3_aa: CASSGSGKQETQYF; cdr3_nt: TGTGCCAGCAGCGGTAGCGGGAAACAAGAGACCCAGTACTTC
d_call: -; j_call: TRBJ2-3; clone_size: -; v_call: TRBV28; cdr3_aa: CASMVSTDTQYF; cdr3_nt: TGTGCCAGCATGGTGAGCACAGATACGCAGTATTTT
d_call: -; j_call: TRBJ1-2; clone_size: -; v_call: TRBV11-2; cdr3_aa: CASSLELVGYSYTF; cdr3_nt: TGTGCCAGCAGCTTAGAACTGGTCGGGTACAGCTACACCTTC
d_call: TRBD2; j_call: TRBJ2-5; clone_size: -; v_call: TRBV5-1; cdr3_aa: CASSTRGGTVETQYF; cdr3_nt: TGCGCCAGCAGCACCCGGGGAGGGACCGTAGAGACCCAGTACTTC
d_call: -; j_call: TRBJ1-1; clone_size: -; v_call: TRBV20-1; cdr3_aa: CSANRDTEAFF; cdr3_nt: TGCAGTGCTAATAGGGATACCGAAGCTTTCTTT
d_call: -; j_call: TRBJ1-5; clone_size: few; v_call: TRBV10-2; cdr3_aa: CASGRGAPYSNQPQHF; cdr3_nt: TGCGCCAGCGGACGCGGGGCCCCTTATAGCAATCAGCCCCAGCATTTT